The text below deals with one TCR delta chain. This clone was seen a few times. The target of this receptor is not known. No much larger clone is present one base from it, and per-base qualities are unavailable. RNA was extracted with the RNeasy mini kit and reverse transcribed using Superscript III. CDR3 amplicons were produced by multiplex PCR using pooled V-gene forward primers and a constant-region reverse primer with Illumina adaptor overhangs. Amplicons were gel-purified, then indexed with Nextera index primers over around 8 extra PCR cycles and purified with AMPure XP beads. Sequencing of the libraries was done on an Illumina MiSeq using paired-end 250 bp reads, dual indexing and a roughly 21% PhiX spike-in. Concerning the study's data processing: FastQC was used to quality check the reads, while ea-utils fastq-join merged the TRG read pairs. IMGT/HighV-QUEST was used to annotate sequences, retaining only productive sequences with an unambiguous V-gene assignment, and each clonotype was defined by an identical CDR3 sequence. For downstream analysis, the tools were VDJtools 1.1.1, tcR 2.2.3, Treemap and vegan Shannon diversity in R 3.4.4. Via CATT, TCRdb reprocessed the public reads, and rows with identical DNA were then joined. None of the V and J calls come from the authors' own analysis; TCRdb made them. The sample records about 75,000 delta-chain clones, approximately 34% of which are singletons. The biggest ten clones account for approximately 0.3% of the sample.

Thymic samples were depleted of alphabeta T cells, then CD3+ TCRVdelta1+ TCRVdelta2- thymocytes were FACS-sorted. Sorted Vdelta1+ thymocyte purity ranged from roughly 98% to 99.6%. The thymic specimens were obtained from fewer than 10 paediatric patients, aged roughly 5 days to 16 months, who were having corrective cardiac surgery. The thymic tissue was dispersed, and mononuclear cells were isolated using a Histopaque-1077 density gradient. The staining antibodies were anti-TCRVdelta1 clone TS8.2, anti-TCRVdelta2 clone B6, anti-CD3 clone HIT3a and anti-TCRalphabeta clone IP26. The junction carries 21 bases between V and J, which are trimmed by 1 base and 0 bases respectively. CDR1 and CDR2, looked up from the germline V gene, are TSWWSYY and QGS. Including the terminal cysteine and phenylalanine, the CDR3 comprises 19 residues. Only the CDR3 region is kept as DNA, spanning 57 bases read in frame from base 1.

This entry belongs to a study of Vδ1+ human thymocytes (dated by TCRdb to the late 2010s). Describing the broader study: The study characterised mRNA-level TRG and TRD CDR3 repertoires of highly purified Vdelta1+ thymocytes from young children as a data resource. The multiplex-based CDR3 amplicon strategy had previously been validated against 5'RACE-based CDR3 amplicon generation methods. Paper-wide results and their limitations: Many TRG clonotypes were found to be shared between donors (up to about 7x10^3), whereas TRD repertoires were found to be essentially private (max roughly 100 shared). In contrast to oligoclonal peripheral blood repertoires, thymic TRG and TRD repertoires appeared to be highly polyclonal with Gaussian CDR3 length distributions. Despite high sort purity, 20% to 25% of thymic TRD sequences were Vdelta2 (and few Vdelta3), unlike peripheral blood Vdelta1+ controls. Because no clustering by age or sex was seen, donors were not stratified by age or sex in the analyses. Because unexpected Vdelta2 sequences could lead to misinterpretation of bulk repertoire data, the authors recommended using highly purified populations and single-cell validation.

This TCR came from a boy under two years old who had congenital heart surgery. The receptor chain draws on TRDV1 and TRDJ1; the best D guess is TRDD2, with 6 bases matching. Sequencing was performed on Vdelta1+ gamma-delta thymocytes from the thymus. The cell subset or site label of this sample denotes: FACS-sorted CD3+ TCRalphabeta- TCRVdelta1+ TCRVdelta2- thymocytes. CDR3 protein: CALGEPSCGSFQYTDKLIF. The sequenced DNA: TGTGCTCTTGGGGAACCTTCCTGCGGAAGTTTCCAGTACACCGATAAACTCATCTTT.